A selection of T cell receptor beta chains follows, all from one sample in a study of cytomegalovirus exposure and HLA in healthy donors. TCRdb's copy holds only in-frame clones and misses some; the assay was immunoSEQ multiplex PCR. Of around 180,000 clones in the sample, about 80% were seen once. Sequencing was carried out using PBMCs. The receptors derive from a woman under 30 in good health and CMV-seropositive. CDR3s include the opening cysteine and the closing phenylalanine or tryptophan. The D gene is left open where the match is weak. Part of the rows lack a size; the others show once, few, many or a class for expanded clones.

d_gene | j_gene | v_gene | abundance | CDR3aa | CDR3nt
- | TRBJ1-1 | TRBV6-1 | - | CASSPPMNTEAFF | TGTGCCAGCAGTCCACCTATGAACACTGAAGCTTTCTTT
- | TRBJ1-2 | TRBV25-1 | few | CASSFREGDGYTF | TGTGCCAGCAGTTTTAGGGAGGGGGATGGCTACACCTTC
- | TRBJ2-7 | TRBV11-2 | - | CASSSYPGHLSYEQYF | TGTGCCAGCAGCTCCTACCCGGGACACCTCTCCTACGAGCAGTACTTC
- | TRBJ1-5 | TRBV27 | - | CASSAHPSLNQPQHF | TGTGCCAGCAGTGCACACCCCTCCCTCAATCAGCCCCAGCATTTT
TRBD1 | TRBJ2-1 | TRBV5-5 | - | CASSPPGGGTGLSNEQFF | TGTGCCAGCAGCCCGCCGGGGGGCGGGACAGGGTTAAGCAATGAGCAGTTCTTC
- | TRBJ1-1 | TRBV5-4 | - | CASSHIPDRNTEAFF | TGTGCCAGCAGCCACATTCCGGACAGGAACACTGAAGCTTTCTTT
- | TRBJ1-2 | TRBV19 | once | CASSMRPQGWGQNISGYTF | TGTGCCAGTAGTATGAGGCCTCAGGGATGGGGGCAAAACATTAGTGGCTACACCTTC
TRBD1 | TRBJ2-7 | TRBV2 | - | CASRGTVYEQYF | TGTGCCAGCAGGGGGACAGTCTACGAGCAGTACTTC
- | TRBJ2-5 | TRBV21-1 | - | CASSKTGVNQETQYF | TGTGCCAGCAGCAAGACAGGAGTAAACCAAGAGACCCAGTACTTC
- | TRBJ1-2 | TRBV11-1 | - | CASSLRGSLYGYTF | TGTGCCAGCAGCTTACGTGGCAGTCTCTATGGCTACACCTTC
TRBD1 | TRBJ1-1 | TRBV7-8 | - | CASSLYRGDTEAFF | TGTGCCAGCAGCTTATACAGGGGTGACACTGAAGCTTTCTTT
TRBD1 | TRBJ1-1 | TRBV5-1 | - | CASSLGTGERSPEAFF | TGCGCCAGCAGCTTGGGGACAGGGGAAAGGTCACCTGAAGCTTTCTTT
TRBD1 | TRBJ2-5 | TRBV5-4 | - | CASSFTGGHQETQYF | TGTGCCAGCAGCTTTACAGGGGGACACCAAGAGACCCAGTACTTC
- | TRBJ1-5 | TRBV2 | - | CASSAGYSNQPQHF | TGTGCCAGCAGTGCAGGGTATAGCAATCAGCCCCAGCATTTT
- | TRBJ1-2 | TRBV2 | - | CASSEGRVKGYTF | TGTGCCAGCAGTGAGGGCAGGGTAAAGGGCTACACCTTC
TRBD1 | TRBJ1-2 | TRBV27 | - | CASSSYTGTGYGYTF | TGTGCCAGCAGTTCATATACCGGGACAGGCTATGGCTACACCTTC
- | TRBJ2-7 | TRBV15 | - | CATSSLGALEQYF | TGTGCCACCAGCAGTTTGGGAGCCCTCGAGCAGTACTTC
- | TRBJ1-1 | TRBV11-3 | - | CASSFGIPNTEAFF | TGTGCCAGCAGCTTCGGGATTCCGAACACTGAAGCTTTCTTT
TRBD2 | TRBJ2-5 | TRBV9 | - | CASSERLAGGSQQETQYF | TGTGCCAGCAGCGAGAGACTAGCGGGGGGGTCCCAACAAGAGACCCAGTACTTC
TRBD1 | TRBJ1-4 | TRBV7-2 | - | CASSLTGAGQKLFF | TGTGCCAGCAGCCTGACAGGGGCGGGGCAAAAACTGTTTTTT
TRBD2 | TRBJ2-7 | TRBV5-1 | - | CASSSVAGQTYEQYF | TGCGCCAGCAGCTCTGTAGCGGGACAAACCTACGAGCAGTACTTC
- | TRBJ2-1 | TRBV29-1 | - | CSVEGGGVYNEQFF | TGCAGCGTTGAAGGGGGCGGGGTGTACAATGAGCAGTTCTTC
- | TRBJ1-1 | TRBV19 | - | CASLMGHRNTEAFF | TGTGCCAGCTTGATGGGACACCGGAACACTGAAGCTTTCTTT
- | TRBJ1-5 | TRBV6-1 | - | CASRRTVGGNQPQHF | TGTGCCAGCAGGCGGACAGTCGGCGGCAATCAGCCCCAGCATTTT
- | TRBJ2-2 | TRBV5-6 | - | CASSPGWGGANTGELFF | TGTGCCAGCAGTCCCGGTTGGGGAGGCGCGAACACCGGGGAGCTGTTTTTT
- | TRBJ1-1 | TRBV27 | - | CASRGHLNTEAFF | TGTGCCAGCAGGGGACACCTGAACACTGAAGCTTTCTTT
- | TRBJ2-1 | TRBV5-1 | - | CASRGGTYNEQFF | TGCGCCAGCCGAGGGGGTACCTACAATGAGCAGTTCTTC
- | TRBJ1-2 | TRBV21-1 | once | CASSSRRSTIETGANYGYTF | TGTGCCAGCAGCTCCCGGAGATCGACGATAGAGACAGGAGCTAACTATGGCTACACCTTC
TRBD2 | TRBJ2-1 | TRBV10-3 | - | CAISEFTGGSGEQFF | TGTGCCATCAGTGAGTTTACGGGGGGTTCGGGTGAGCAGTTCTTC
- | TRBJ2-7 | TRBV18 | once | CASSPNTDSYEQYF | TGTGCCAGCTCACCGAATACAGACTCCTACGAGCAGTACTTC
- | TRBJ2-6 | TRBV9 | - | CASSVTSGNIFSGANVLTF | TGTGCCAGCAGCGTCACCTCGGGGAACATATTCTCTGGGGCCAACGTCCTGACTTTC
TRBD1 | TRBJ2-5 | TRBV7-8 | - | CASSAYRGKETQYF | TGTGCCAGCAGCGCATACAGGGGGAAGGAGACCCAGTACTTC
TRBD2 | TRBJ2-5 | TRBV27 | - | CASSPSGGAGETQYF | TGTGCCAGCAGTCCAAGCGGGGGGGCCGGCGAGACCCAGTACTTC
- | TRBJ2-1 | TRBV7-3 | - | CASSYGGGENEQFF | TGTGCCAGCAGCTATGGCGGGGGCGAGAATGAGCAGTTCTTC
TRBD1 | TRBJ1-2 | TRBV28 | - | CASSLPPGQYNYGYTF | TGTGCCAGCAGCCTCCCGCCGGGACAGTACAACTATGGCTACACCTTC
TRBD2 | TRBJ2-6 | TRBV7-2 | few | CASSSTGRSGANVLTF | TGTGCCAGCAGCAGCACCGGGAGGAGTGGGGCCAACGTCCTGACTTTC
- | TRBJ2-5 | TRBV4-1 | - | CASSQDSTVQETQYF | TGCGCCAGCAGCCAAGACAGCACAGTTCAAGAGACCCAGTACTTC
TRBD1 | TRBJ1-1 | TRBV5-1 | - | CASSFGQGGTEAFF | TGCGCCAGCAGCTTCGGGCAGGGGGGAACTGAAGCTTTCTTT
- | TRBJ1-4 | TRBV20-1 | - | CSIRDNEKLFF | TGCAGTATCAGGGATAATGAAAAACTGTTTTTT
- | TRBJ2-7 | TRBV25-1 | once | CASRPHNREKQYF | TGTGCCAGCAGGCCACATAACAGGGAGAAGCAGTACTTC
TRBD2 | TRBJ2-5 | TRBV7-2 | - | CASSPPGLATGETQYF | TGTGCCAGCAGCCCTCCGGGACTAGCGACGGGGGAGACCCAGTACTTC
- | TRBJ1-4 | TRBV30 | - | CALRLLAEEKLFF | TGTGCCCTCCGACTGTTAGCCGAGGAAAAACTGTTTTTT
- | TRBJ2-1 | TRBV6-5 | once | CASSYGGRHNEQFF | TGTGCCAGCAGTTACGGGGGCCGACACAATGAGCAGTTCTTC
TRBD1 | TRBJ1-1 | TRBV29-1 | - | CSVWDRGLNTEAFF | TGCAGCGTCTGGGACAGGGGGTTGAACACTGAAGCTTTCTTT
TRBD1 | TRBJ2-3 | TRBV2 | - | CASRAPGTGVFTDTQYF | TGTGCCAGCAGGGCTCCCGGGACAGGGGTCTTCACAGATACGCAGTATTTT
- | TRBJ1-6 | TRBV11-2 | - | CASSSTGNSPLHF | TGTGCCAGCAGCTCTACAGGGAATTCACCCCTCCACTTT
TRBD1 | TRBJ1-2 | TRBV19 | - | CASTKGQGSSDTF | TGTGCCAGTACCAAAGGACAGGGGAGTTCGGACACCTTC
TRBD1 | TRBJ2-1 | TRBV4-3 | - | CASSQDSGQGVDEQFF | TGCGCCAGCAGCCAAGATTCAGGACAGGGGGTCGATGAGCAGTTCTTC
- | TRBJ1-2 | TRBV7-9 | few | CASSGSGGWNGYTF | TGTGCCAGCAGCGGGTCGGGGGGATGGAATGGCTACACCTTC
- | TRBJ2-1 | TRBV5-6 | few | CASSRQGLTWNEQFF | TGTGCCAGCAGCCGACAGGGACTTACGTGGAATGAGCAGTTCTTC
TRBD1 | TRBJ1-2 | TRBV7-2 | few | CASSLARGRGDYGYTF | TGTGCCAGCAGCTTAGCCAGGGGGCGCGGAGACTATGGCTACACCTTC
TRBD1 | TRBJ1-1 | TRBV6-4 | - | CASSRQGADTEAFF | TGTGCCAGCTCGAGACAGGGGGCTGACACTGAAGCTTTCTTT
TRBD2 | TRBJ2-1 | TRBV5-1 | few | CASNQLAGGLNEQFF | TGCGCCAGCAACCAACTAGCGGGGGGGCTCAATGAGCAGTTCTTC